This T cell receptor (beta chain) stems from a study of graft-versus-host responses after intestinal transplantation. Per germline, CDR1 SGHNT and CDR2 YENEEA. V trimming: 5 bases; J trimming: 0 bases; junction bases outside the gene matches: 3. The CDR3 loop spans 15 amino acids. Produced via immunoSEQ multiplex PCR; TCRdb's table is partial and in-frame only. This repertoire shows thousands of clones, approximately 33% found once; its top ten account for around 4.9%. The sample in question was alloreactive CD4+ T cells from a mixed lymphocyte reaction culture, obtained before intestinal transplant. This sample's subset: CFSE-low proliferating T cells sorted from roughly six-day pre-transplant mixed lymphocyte reaction (GvH or HvG direction). The V gene is TRBV11-3, the J gene TRBJ2-1; TRBD1 agrees at 8 bases. This TCR was sampled from a human patient who received an intestinal transplant. CDR3 in amino acids: CASSLGQDSYNEQFF. CDR3 in DNA: TGTGCCAGCAGCCTGGGACAGGACTCCTACAATGAGCAGTTCTTC.